The next 12 T cell receptor beta chains were all read from a single sample in a study of early stage breast cancer tumors. Produced via immunoSEQ multiplex PCR; TCRdb's table is partial and in-frame only. The repertoire has 10,000 or so clones, about four fifths of them found once; the top ten carry about 9%. The sample comprised normal breast tissue next to the tumor. The receptors shown here come from a person aged 35 to 50 with breast cancer.

V gene TRBV21-1 combines with J gene TRBJ1-1; the table assigns TRBD1, which was not confirmed against the DNA. TRBV21-1 is given as a pseudogene. This CDR3 region has 15 residues. CDR3 DNA sequence: TGTGCCAGCAGCAAAACGACAGGGGGGCACACTGAAGCTTTCTTT. Encoded protein: CASSKTTGGHTEAFF.

The rearrangement joins TRBV27 to TRBJ2-3, with D possibly being TRBD1 (5 bases). This CDR3 has 17 residues. V was shortened by 4 bases and J by 2 bases, with 19 bases between the two germline ends. Germline loops: CDR1 MNHEY, CDR2 SMNVEV (reference sequence). Here the CDR3 reads CASSSARTTGHTDTQYF. DNA for the CDR3: TGTGCCAGCAGTTCAGCTCGGACAACGGGTCACACAGATACGCAGTATTTT.

The chain is built from TRBV27 and TRBJ2-1, with 12 bases fitting TRBD2. The CDR3 consists of 15 residues. Trimming took 7 bases from V and 9 from J; bases not matched to a gene: 10. Germline lookup yields CDR1 MNHEY and CDR2 SMNVEV (reference sequence). Here the CDR3 reads CASTVGLAGLGEQFF. The CDR3 DNA reads TGTGCCAGCACCGTCGGACTAGCGGGACTGGGTGAGCAGTTCTTC.

J is TRBJ2-6 and V is TRBV10-3, with D perhaps TRBD2 (6 bases). The V end lost 7 bases, the J end lost 2 bases, and 12 bases lay between the germline ends. The CDR3 is made up of 15 amino acids. Germline CDR1 ENHRY, CDR2 SYGVKD. CDR3 bases: TGTGCCATCACTAGGGGAGGTGCTGGGGCCAACGTCCTGACTTTC. Its translation: CAITRGGAGANVLTF.

This sequence joins TRBV4-2 and TRBJ1-2; 7 bases fit TRBD1. V was clipped by 4 bases and J by 6 bases; unmatched bases: 11. The CDR3 consists of 15 residues. The germline V gene encodes CDR1 LGHNA and CDR2 YNFKEQ. The DNA for the CDR3 is TGTGCCAGCAGCCTCCCGGGACAGAATATACATGGCTACACCTTC. Translation: CASSLPGQNIHGYTF.

In nucleotides, the CDR3 is TGTGCCACCTCTGACAGGTCAGGGGATACGCAGTATTTT. Translated: CATSDRSGDTQYF. The V and J genes are TRBV19 and TRBJ2-3; D possibly corresponds to TRBD1 (6 bases). The CDR3 sequence is 13 residues long. Germline lookup yields CDR1 LNHDA and CDR2 SQIVND (reference sequence). V was cut by 10 bases and J by 6 bases, with 17 bases left in between.

The J gene is TRBJ2-7, the V gene TRBV30; the D is unclear. Germline assignment: CDR1 GTSNPN and CDR2 SVGIG (reference sequence). Trimming removed 0 bases at V and 5 bases at J, with 14 bases between. The CDR3 extends over 14 amino acids. For the CDR3, the DNA is TGTGCCTGGAGTGTACTCGGCCCATCAGACGAGCAGTACTTC. Amino acids: CAWSVLGPSDEQYF.

The chain is built from TRBV10-1 and TRBJ2-2; D is undetermined. Per germline, CDR1 WNHNN and CDR2 SYGVQD (reference sequence). This CDR3 region has 14 residues. The germline V and J ends were trimmed by 6 bases and 1 base, with 9 bases remaining between them. Written as DNA, the CDR3 is TGCGCCAGCAGCCCAGCCCGGAACACCGGGGAGCTGTTTTTT. This encodes CASSPARNTGELFF.

The J gene is TRBJ2-1, the V gene TRBV10-1; no definite D call. CDR1 is WNHNN and CDR2 is SYGVQD in the germline V gene (reference sequence). The V end was cut by 4 bases, the J end by 2 bases, with 3 bases between. This CDR3 is 12 amino acids long. The CDR3 loop is CASSATYNEQFF. Here the CDR3 DNA reads TGCGCCAGCAGTGCCACCTACAATGAGCAGTTCTTC.

The rearrangement links TRBV5-4 to TRBJ2-7; D is perhaps TRBD1 or TRBD2 (5 bases each). V gave up 0 bases and J gave up 0 bases, with 7 bases separating them. In germline, CDR1 is SGHNT, CDR2 YYREEE (reference sequence). The CDR3 sequence is 14 residues long. CDR3 residues: CASSLGGISYEQYF. CDR3 bases: TGTGCCAGCAGCTTGGGGGGGATCTCCTACGAGCAGTACTTC.

The chain uses TRBV19 and TRBJ2-1, with 8 bases that match TRBD2. V lost 5 bases and J lost 2; bases outside the gene matches: 5. The germline V gene has CDR1 LNHDA and CDR2 SQIVND (reference sequence). CDR3 length equals 15 residues. The CDR3 loop is CASSAGGKTYNEQFF. Written as DNA, the CDR3 is TGTGCCAGTAGTGCGGGAGGCAAAACCTACAATGAGCAGTTCTTC.

The chain links TRBV4-1 to TRBJ2-1; 10 bases map to TRBD2. Trimming cost V 4 bases and J 0 bases; bases outside gene matches: 15. The CDR3 length is 20 residues. Germline V gives CDR1 MGHRA, CDR2 YSYEKL. The CDR3 DNA reads TGCGCCAGCAGCCCCGAGGGAGGGGGGCTAGCGGGGGACTCCTACAATGAGCAGTTCTTC. Translation gives CASSPEGGGLAGDSYNEQFF.